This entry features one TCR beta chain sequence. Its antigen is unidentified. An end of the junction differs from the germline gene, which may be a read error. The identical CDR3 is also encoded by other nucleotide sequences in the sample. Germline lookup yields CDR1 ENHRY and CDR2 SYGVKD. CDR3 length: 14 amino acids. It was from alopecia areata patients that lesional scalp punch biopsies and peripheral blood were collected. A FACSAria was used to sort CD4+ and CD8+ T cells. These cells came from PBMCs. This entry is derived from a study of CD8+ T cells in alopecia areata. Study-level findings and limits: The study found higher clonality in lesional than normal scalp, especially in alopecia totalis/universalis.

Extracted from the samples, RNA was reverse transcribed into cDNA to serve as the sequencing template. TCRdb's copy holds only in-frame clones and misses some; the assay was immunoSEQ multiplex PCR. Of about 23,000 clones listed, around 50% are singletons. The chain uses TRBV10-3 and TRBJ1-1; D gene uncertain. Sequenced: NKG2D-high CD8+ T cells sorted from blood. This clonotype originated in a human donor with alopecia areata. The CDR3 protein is CAISVDSANTEAFF. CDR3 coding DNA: TGTGCCATTAGTGTTGACTCCGCGAACACTGAAGCTTTCTTT.